This paragraph covers one T cell receptor (beta chain) sequence. This sample is drawn from a study of blood T cell repertoires in COVID-19. Study at large: From T cells, B-cell-depleted T cells, or PBMCs came the material, which was cDNA or gDNA.

Some clones are missing from TCRdb's copy, which holds only in-frame ones; the method was immunoSEQ multiplex PCR. Among about 180,000 clones listed, 70% to 90% were seen once. This receptor was obtained from a woman in her twenties or thirties with acute or convalescent COVID-19. Sequencing input: peripheral blood.

The CDR3 is CASSTPGLGNQPQHF. The CDR3 DNA reads TGTGCCAGTAGTACGCCGGGACTGGGGAATCAGCCCCAGCATTTT. The chain carries TRBV19 and TRBJ1-5; possible D gene TRBD1, 5 bases. Germline values: CDR1 LNHDA, CDR2 SQIVND (reference sequence). V dropped 4 bases and J dropped 4 bases, with 14 bases sitting between them. This CDR3 comprises 15 residues.